Listed here are 16 T cell receptor beta chains from one sample, sequenced in a study. The sorted Tregs were CD4+CD25+CD127-/low cells. TCRdb passed the 5' RACE reads through MiXCR, listing each CDR3 protein once. The table lists around 9,000 distinct CDR3 sequences, approximately 50% of them singletons, with approximately 6.4% in the top ten. The sequencing input was Tregs sorted from a lymph node. The receptors here all came from a female donor with breast cancer.

This rearrangement joins TRBV29-1 to TRBJ1-5, with D tentatively TRBD1 (5 bases). Deletions cut 6 bases from V and 5 bases from J, with 14 bases between. This CDR3 is 13 amino acids long. Germline V CDR1 and CDR2: SQVTM, ANQGSEA. In DNA, the CDR3 is TGCAGCGTCCGACAGTCCCGGGATCAGCCCCAGCATTTT. This translates into CSVRQSRDQPQHF. Combining the CDR3 with reference TRBV29-1 and TRBJ1-5 gives the whole variable domain SAVISQKPSRDICQRGTSLTIQCQVDSQVTMMFWYRQQPGQSLTLIATANQGSEATYESGFVIDKFPISRPNLTFSTLTVSNMSPEDSSIYLCSVRQSRDQPQHFGDGTRLSIL.

The chain is built from TRBV6-1 and TRBJ2-7; D is perhaps TRBD1 (6 bases). The V end was cut by 2 bases, the J end by 1 base, with 9 bases between. Germline CDR1 MNHNS, CDR2 SASEGT. The CDR3 runs to 14 residues. Here the CDR3 reads CASSELQGSYEQYF. In DNA, the CDR3 is TGTGCCAGCAGTGAATTGCAGGGGTCCTACGAGCAGTACTTC.

V usage is TRBV12-3 or TRBV12-4 and J usage is TRBJ1-2; possibly TRBD1 for D (6 bases). The CDR3 is made up of 13 amino acids. Trimming stripped 3 bases from V and 4 bases from J, with 9 bases between. CDR3 protein: CASSFRRGYGYTF. In DNA form, the CDR3 reads TGTGCCAGCAGTTTTCGCAGGGGCTATGGCTACACCTTC.

V is TRBV5-6 and J is TRBJ1-2; D remains unclear. The CDR3 loop spans 15 amino acids. Germline loops: CDR1 SGHDT, CDR2 YYEEEE. Deletions cut 2 bases from V and 4 bases from J, with 15 bases between. The CDR3 region is CASSLGRRTSYGYTF. Here the CDR3 DNA reads TGTGCCAGCAGCTTAGGGCGAAGAACTAGCTATGGCTACACCTTC.

This clonotype has only a few counts. J is TRBJ2-1 and V is TRBV12-3 or TRBV12-4; D ambiguous. V lost 6 bases and J 2 bases, leaving 14 bases between the germline ends. The CDR3 runs to 15 residues. CDR3 nucleotide sequence: TGTGCCAGCAGGGTAGGGAATCAAGCCTACAATGAGCAGTTCTTC. Translated: CASRVGNQAYNEQFF.

This clonotype has more than one count but fewer than ten. The V and J genes are TRBV20-1 and TRBJ2-1, with D perhaps assigned TRBD1 or TRBD2 (6 bases each). Germline CDR1 reads DFQATT; CDR2 reads SNEGSKA (reference sequence). Trimming took 3 bases from V and 2 from J, leaving 8 bases between them. The CDR3 is 13 amino acids. The CDR3 sequence is CSASGGPYNEQFF. CDR3 in DNA: TGCAGTGCTAGCGGGGGCCCCTACAATGAGCAGTTCTTC.

This clonotype was counted only a few times. The genes are TRBV29-1 and TRBJ2-7; D uncertain. Germline values: CDR1 SQVTM, CDR2 ANQGSEA. Trimming took 6 bases from V and 4 from J, leaving 10 bases between them. This CDR3 region has 11 residues. CDR3 loop: CSVVLGYEQYV. The DNA of the CDR3 is TGCAGCGTGGTGCTAGGTTACGAGCAGTACGTC.

The chain couples TRBV10-2 to TRBJ2-1; D perhaps matches TRBD2 (6 bases). Germline CDR1 and CDR2: WSHSY and SAAADI. With 0 bases removed from V and 3 bases from J, the gap between germline ends came to 21 bases. The CDR3 sequence is 19 residues long. This chain's CDR3 is CASSESSGKLSKHYNEQFF. The CDR3 coding sequence is TGCGCCAGCAGTGAGTCTAGCGGTAAATTGTCCAAGCACTACAATGAGCAGTTCTTC.

This clonotype was picked up a small number of times. This rearrangement joins TRBV5-1 to TRBJ2-7; TRBD1 matches 10 bases. Germline CDR1 and CDR2: SGHRS and YFSETQ. The CDR3 is made up of 15 amino acids. V shed 0 bases and J 4 bases; nucleotides not matched to a gene: 4. CDR3 coding DNA: TGCGCCAGCAGCTTGGGACAGGGGGCGATGTACGAGCAGTACGTC. It yields the protein CASSLGQGAMYEQYV.

This clonotype has a handful of counts. This chain uses TRBV7-2 with TRBJ1-1, with D unresolved. The CDR3 is 13 residues long. Germline V gene sequence: CDR1 SGHTA, CDR2 FQGNSA. V dropped 5 bases and J dropped 6 bases, with 13 bases sitting between them. This chain's CDR3 is CASSRWRDPEAFF. In DNA form, the CDR3 reads TGTGCCAGCAGCCGGTGGAGGGATCCTGAAGCTTTCTTT.

This clonotype was detected only a few times. The rearrangement joins TRBV21-1 to TRBJ2-7. TRBV21-1 is described as a pseudogene. The CDR3 totals 16 residues. CDR3 sequence: CASSRRWFIFSYEQYF. CDR3 DNA: TGTGCCAGCAGCCGACGTTGGTTCATCTTCTCCTACGAGCAGTACTTC.

V and J are TRBV10-3 and TRBJ2-5; D might be TRBD1 (5 bases). V was trimmed by 4 bases and J by 3 bases, leaving 6 bases between them. The CDR3 has 12 amino acids. Germline CDR1 and CDR2: ENHRY and SYGVKD. This chain's CDR3 is CAISGGEETQYF. The CDR3 bases are TGTGCCATCAGTGGGGGCGAAGAGACCCAGTACTTC.

The chain has TRBV25-1 and TRBJ2-1, with D perhaps assigned TRBD1 or TRBD2 (5 bases each). V lost 2 bases and J 3 bases, leaving 11 bases between the germline ends. Germline V gene sequence: CDR1 MGHDK, CDR2 SYGVNS. CDR3 length: 15 amino acids. As DNA, the CDR3 is TGTGCCAGCAGTGAAGGGGCCCGGGACTACAATGAGCAGTTCTTC. Translated: CASSEGARDYNEQFF. Full variable domain (remainder filled in from reference TRBV25-1 and TRBJ2-1): EADIYQTPRYLVIGTGKKITLECSQTMGHDKMYWYQQDPGMELHLIHYSYGVNSTEKGDLSSESTVSRIRTEHFPLTLESARPSHTSQYLCASSEGARDYNEQFFGPGTRLTVL.

This clonotype was counted a single time. V usage is TRBV20-1 and J usage is TRBJ1-4, with no clear D. The CDR3 totals 14 residues. CDR1 is DFQATT, CDR2 SNEGSKA, per germline (reference sequence). V was clipped by 0 bases and J by 5 bases, with 10 bases between them. CDR3 sequence: CSARDHRENEKLFF. CDR3 nucleotides: TGCAGTGCTAGAGACCACCGCGAGAATGAAAAACTGTTTTTT.

The chain uses TRBV7-3 and TRBJ2-1; the D is unclear. CDR1 is SGHTA and CDR2 is FQGTGA in the germline V gene. Trimming took 5 bases from V and 0 from J, leaving 11 bases between them. The CDR3 length is 15 residues. Here the CDR3 DNA reads TGTGCCAGCAGCCGAAGTTCGAGCTCCTACAATGAGCAGTTCTTC. This gives the protein CASSRSSSSYNEQFF.

The chain joins TRBV2 to TRBJ1-5; no definite D call. V was trimmed by 4 bases and J by 2 bases, leaving 9 bases between them. Per germline, CDR1 SNHLY and CDR2 FYNNEI. The length of the CDR3 is 14 residues. CDR3 sequence: CASSGHVGNQPQHF. The CDR3 DNA follows: TGTGCCAGCAGTGGACACGTCGGCAATCAGCCCCAGCATTTT.